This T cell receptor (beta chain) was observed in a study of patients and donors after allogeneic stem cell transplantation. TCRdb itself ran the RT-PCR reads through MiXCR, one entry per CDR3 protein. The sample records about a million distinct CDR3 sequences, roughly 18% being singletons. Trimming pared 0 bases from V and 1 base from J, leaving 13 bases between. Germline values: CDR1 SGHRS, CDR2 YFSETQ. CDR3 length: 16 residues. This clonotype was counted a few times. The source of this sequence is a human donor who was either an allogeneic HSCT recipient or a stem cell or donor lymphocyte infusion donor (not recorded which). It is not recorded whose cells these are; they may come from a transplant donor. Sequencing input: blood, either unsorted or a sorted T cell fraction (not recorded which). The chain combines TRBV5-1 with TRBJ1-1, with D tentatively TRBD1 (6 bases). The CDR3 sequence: CASSLAPRGQNTEAFF. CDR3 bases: TGCGCCAGCAGCTTGGCACCCAGGGGACAGAACACTGAAGCTTTCTTT.